Below are 12 T cell receptor beta chains sequenced from a single sample in a study of graft-versus-host responses after intestinal transplantation. Some clones are missing from TCRdb's copy, which holds only in-frame ones; the method was immunoSEQ multiplex PCR. This sample has roughly 7,800 clones, with approximately 31% found just once. The material sequenced was alloreactive CD4+ T cells from a mixed lymphocyte reaction culture, taken before intestinal transplant. As to subset: CFSE-low proliferating T cells sorted from approximately 6-day pre-transplant mixed lymphocyte reaction (GvH or HvG direction). The receptors stem from a human patient who received an intestinal transplant.

This sequence joins TRBV6-6 and TRBJ2-2; a weak D match, TRBD1 (6 bases). Trimming removed 3 bases at V and 6 bases at J, with 8 bases between. Germline assignment: CDR1 MNHNY and CDR2 SVGAGI (reference sequence). The CDR3 length is 13 residues. CDR3: CASSYRTAGELFF. In DNA, the CDR3 is TGTGCCAGCAGTTATAGGACAGCCGGGGAGCTGTTTTTT.

By share, this clone ranks as medium-sized. V usage is TRBV6-6 and J usage is TRBJ1-1; possible D gene TRBD1, 5 bases. CDR1 MNHNY and CDR2 SVGAGI come from the germline V gene (reference sequence). The CDR3 totals 14 residues. Trimming took off 2 bases at V and 4 bases at J, with 11 bases between the two ends. The CDR3 loop is CASSYAGLGTEAFF. CDR3 bases: TGTGCCAGCAGTTACGCGGGGCTAGGCACTGAAGCTTTCTTT.

This clone was observed a few times. This chain uses TRBV6-6 with TRBJ1-2; D unresolved. The V end was cut by 0 bases, the J end by 0 bases, with 8 bases between. Germline CDR1 is MNHNY and CDR2 is SVGAGI (reference sequence). CDR3 length: 15 amino acids. CDR3 DNA: TGTGCCAGCAGTTACTCGTCTTCAGCTAACTATGGCTACACCTTC. Protein: CASSYSSSANYGYTF.

V usage is TRBV28 and J usage is TRBJ2-1; 11 nucleotides align to TRBD2. The CDR3 has 16 amino acids. The V gene's germline CDR1 is MDHEN and CDR2 SYDVKM. V gave up 3 bases and J gave up 5 bases; unmatched junction bases: 6. In nucleotides, the CDR3 is TGTGCCAGCAGTTTTCGCCGACTAGCGGGGAACAATGAGCAGTTCTTC. It yields the protein CASSFRRLAGNNEQFF.

V and J are TRBV30 and TRBJ2-7; maybe TRBD2 (6 bases). Trimming took 0 bases from V and 3 from J, leaving 15 bases between them. Germline CDR1 and CDR2: GTSNPN and SVGIG (reference sequence). CDR3 size: 15 residues. The CDR3 region has the DNA TGTGCCTGGAGTGTACCCTTAAGCGGGCACTACGAGCAGTACTTC. Encoded protein: CAWSVPLSGHYEQYF.

Sample share makes this clone large. The chain has TRBV28 and TRBJ2-1; 9 nucleotides line up with TRBD2. V trimming: 5 bases; J trimming: 6 bases; junction bases outside the gene matches: 8. The CDR3 sequence is 15 residues long. Germline V gives CDR1 MDHEN, CDR2 SYDVKM. The CDR3 spells CASSPQGGRANEQFF. The CDR3, as DNA: TGTGCCAGCAGTCCGCAGGGCGGGAGGGCCAATGAGCAGTTCTTC.

V gene TRBV6-6 combines with J gene TRBJ2-1; a possible D gene is TRBD2 (5 bases). V was shortened by 7 bases and J by 2 bases, with 12 bases between the two germline ends. CDR1 is MNHNY and CDR2 is SVGAGI in the germline V gene (reference sequence). The CDR3 loop spans 14 amino acids. Here the CDR3 reads CASNGDGAYNEQFF. The CDR3 DNA follows: TGTGCCAGCAACGGAGACGGGGCCTACAATGAGCAGTTCTTC.

This clone was detected a few times. The chain uses TRBV28 and TRBJ1-5; D is possibly TRBD1 (5 bases). The V end was cut by 4 bases, the J end by 2 bases, with 15 bases between. Looked up from germline, CDR1 is MDHEN and CDR2 is SYDVKM. The CDR3 runs 16 residues. CDR3 region: CASSWNSKGGNQPQHF. The CDR3 DNA reads as TGTGCCAGCAGTTGGAACAGTAAAGGGGGCAATCAGCCCCAGCATTTT.

This clone was recorded a few times. The chain combines TRBV7-9 with TRBJ1-1; 10 nucleotides align to TRBD1. V dropped 5 bases and J dropped 1; count of bases not matched to a gene: 13. Germline lookup yields CDR1 SEHNR and CDR2 FQNEAQ (reference sequence). The CDR3 is 18 residues long. The CDR3 region has the DNA TGTGCCAGCAGCCCCGGGACAGGGGAAGGGAAGTGGAACACTGAAGCTTTCTTT. It is translated as CASSPGTGEGKWNTEAFF.

There are a few counts of this clone. V usage is TRBV6-1 and J usage is TRBJ1-5, with 7 bases matching TRBD1. The V and J ends lost 6 bases and 2 bases, in that order; junction bases with no gene match: 4. The CDR3 covers 14 residues. Germline CDR1 MNHNS, CDR2 SASEGT. CDR3 in amino acids: CASRATGGNQPQHF. DNA of the CDR3: TGTGCCAGCAGAGCCACAGGGGGCAATCAGCCCCAGCATTTT.

This clone was seen a few times. This chain links TRBV9 with TRBJ2-7; 10 nucleotides agree with TRBD1. After removal of 3 bases from V and 5 bases from J, the junction contained 2 bases not matched to a gene. CDR3 length: 13 amino acids. CDR1 SGDLS and CDR2 YYNGEE come from the germline V gene. CDR3 in amino acids: CASSAGQGNEQYF. The CDR3 DNA reads as TGTGCCAGCAGCGCGGGACAGGGGAACGAGCAGTACTTC.

This clone was found a few times. The chain carries TRBV2 and TRBJ2-7; 10 bases are shared with TRBD2. This CDR3 has 14 residues. The trim removed 6 bases at V and 3 bases at J, leaving 5 bases unmatched. The germline V gene has CDR1 SNHLY and CDR2 FYNNEI. CDR3: CASRPSGRDYEQYF. The CDR3 nucleotides read TGTGCCAGCAGGCCAAGCGGGAGGGACTACGAGCAGTACTTC.